What follows is one T cell receptor (beta chain) and its context. Its antigen is unknown. Base qualities are missing; no much larger clone stands one base away. These data come from a study of blood T cell repertoires in COVID-19 (dated by TCRdb to about 2020). Regarding the research as a whole: Samples covering the acute and convalescent phases of COVID-19 were provided by collaborators in the United States, Italy and Spain. The material from the prospective study consisted of cDNA or gDNA derived from T cells, B-cell-depleted T cells, or PBMCs. Deeply sampled blood TCRbeta repertoires from subjects exposed to, actively infected with, or recovered from COVID-19 were included in the dataset. The repertoires were released in a freely available public database meant as a resource for research on the immune response to SARS-CoV-2. The samples were drawn from the first 160 participants of the ongoing ImmuneRACE study and from some 1,300 subjects provided by 6 global collaborators. The sample metadata nearly always contained a de-identified subject ID, COVID-19 status, age in years and sex. HLA class I and class II types, where available, came from metadata supplied by the sample provider rather than from assay-based typing. What the research found in general, with its limitations: The amount of clinical and demographic metadata varied by source and participant and was provided uncurated.

Including the terminal cysteine and phenylalanine, the CDR3 comprises 13 residues. Only the CDR3 region is kept as DNA, spanning 39 bases read in frame from base 1. V was cut back by 4 bases and J by 5 bases, leaving a gap of 13 bases between them. CDR1 and CDR2, per the germline V gene (reference sequence), are SGHNT and YYREEE. Participants in the prospective study were enrolled through a virtual design, were aged roughly 18 to 100 years, and lived in fewer than 30 United States geographic areas. To assign participants to cohorts, the prospective study relied on clinical history that participants themselves reported in a screening survey and a study questionnaire. Recovered participants in ImmuneRACE Cohort 3 were defined by two consecutive negative NP/OP PCR tests, clearance by a healthcare professional, or resolution of symptoms. In the prospective study, mobile phlebotomists collected whole blood, serum and a nasopharyngeal or oropharyngeal swab from each participant. Additional blood draws and questionnaires over an approximately two-month period could optionally be provided by prospective study participants. Before DNA extraction, blood samples from the prospective study were shipped at room temperature or frozen.

The immunoSEQ Assay, a bias-controlled multiplex PCR, was used to amplify TCRbeta CDR3 regions from genomic DNA. Regarding the original processing steps: The number of nucleated cells in each sample was estimated from the amplification of reference gene primers within the assay. Sequence reads were collapsed and filtered to measure the absolute abundance of every unique TCRbeta CDR3 rearrangement. Productive Simpson clonality was computed per sample as the square root of Simpson's diversity index over productive rearrangements. TCRdb obtained this table from immuneACCESS and retained in-frame rearrangements with V and J assigned. These tables miss some clones; where compared with another copy, unresolved V genes account for less than half of the shortfall, and the remainder is unexplained. The D gene and trimming were derived from the DNA, and the V and J assignments and clone size from that table. The sample yields some 400,000 clones; 85% to 90% were counted once. The ten largest make up roughly 1.1% of the sample.

The V and J genes are TRBV5-4 and TRBJ2-7, with the D gene uncertain. This receptor was obtained from a man aged 25 to 40 who had recovered from COVID-19. The source material was PBMCs or T cells enriched from blood (not recorded which). Here is the DNA: TGTGCCAGCAGCCCCCCCGGAGACCACGAGCAGTACTTC. Its translation is CASSPPGDHEQYF.